The 3 T cell receptor beta chains in this list originate from one sample, sequenced in a study of shared clonotypes between healthy human individuals. TCRdb keeps only in-frame clones here, not all; method: immunoSEQ multiplex PCR. The table lists about 2 million clones, 90% to 95% of them singletons, with more than 0.1% in the top ten. Sequencing input: naive CD4+ T cells sorted from blood. This sample's subset: CD45RA+ positively selected. The receptors were sampled from a man aged 18 to 29 in good health.

The chain combines TRBV2 with TRBJ2-1, with 7 bases fitting TRBD2. J gave up 12 bases and V 3 bases, and 11 bases lay outside the gene matches. The CDR3 contains 14 residues. CDR1 and CDR2 from the germline V gene are SNHLY and FYNNEI. This chain's CDR3 is CASSEKAMGGGQFF. The CDR3 DNA is TGTGCCAGCAGTGAGAAGGCTATGGGCGGGGGGCAGTTCTTC.

J is TRBJ1-2 and V is TRBV29-1, with 7 nucleotides matching TRBD1. CDR1 and CDR2 (germline): SQVTM, ANQGSEA. V shed 7 bases and J 5 bases; nucleotides not matched to a gene: 13. The CDR3 is made up of 14 amino acids. The CDR3 protein is CSAPTQQGIYGYTF. CDR3 coding DNA: TGCAGCGCCCCAACACAACAGGGGATATATGGCTACACCTTC.

The chain combines TRBV18 with TRBJ2-3; D gene uncertain. V was shortened by 6 bases and J by 2 bases, with 12 bases between the two germline ends. Germline loops: CDR1 KGHSH, CDR2 LQKENI. The CDR3 runs 14 residues. CDR3 residues: CASSGRESTDTQYF. Written as DNA, the CDR3 is TGTGCCAGCTCGGGCAGAGAATCCACAGATACGCAGTATTTT.